This T cell receptor (beta chain) was recovered during a study of beta chain features in type 1 diabetes. Study-level findings and limits: Compared to healthy donors, patients appeared to have naive, central memory and Treg TCRB repertoires that were more alike.

There are a few counts of this clone. The antigen is not known. The germline CDR1 and CDR2 sequences are KGHSH and LQKENI. The CDR3 loop spans 14 amino acids. The V end was cut by 2 bases, the J end by 3 bases, with 10 bases between. Cells sorted by CD45RO/CCR7/CD25/CD127/CD95/CD27 comprised CD4+ naive, central memory, regulatory and stem cell-like memory cells. The isolated RNA, all of it, was reverse transcribed, so expressed TCRB transcripts were what got sequenced. Sequencing of naive, central memory and regulatory T cell samples gave an average of about 3.9 million reads. Repertoires were generated with immunoSEQ multiplex PCR, while TCRdb's copy carries only in-frame clones and drops some. This sample has 900,000 or so clones; roughly 17% occur once, and the top ten carry roughly 0.025%.

This TCR was sampled from a woman between 18 and 29 years old in good health. This chain connects TRBV18 to TRBJ1-1; D is ambiguous. What was sequenced was naive CD4+ T cells from blood. CDR3: CASSPYRVDTEAFF. In nucleotides, the CDR3 is TGTGCCAGCTCACCATATCGGGTTGACACTGAAGCTTTCTTT.